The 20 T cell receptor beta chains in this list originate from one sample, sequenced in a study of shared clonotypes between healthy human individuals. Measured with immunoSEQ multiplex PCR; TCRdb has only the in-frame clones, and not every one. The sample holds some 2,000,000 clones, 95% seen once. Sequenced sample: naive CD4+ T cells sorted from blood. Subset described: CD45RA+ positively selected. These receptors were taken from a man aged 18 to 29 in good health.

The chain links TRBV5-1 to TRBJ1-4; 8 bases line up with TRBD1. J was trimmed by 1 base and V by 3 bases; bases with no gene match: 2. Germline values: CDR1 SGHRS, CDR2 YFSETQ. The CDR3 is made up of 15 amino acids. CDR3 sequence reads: CASSSQGGTNEKLFF. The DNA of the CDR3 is TGCGCCAGCAGCTCACAGGGGGGAACTAATGAAAAACTGTTTTTT.

CDR3 in amino acids: CSASGEREQYF. For the CDR3, the DNA is TGCAGTGCTAGCGGGGAGCGGGAGCAGTACTTC. The chain is built from TRBV20-1 and TRBJ2-7, with D possibly TRBD2 on 5 matching bases. Germline V gene sequence: CDR1 DFQATT, CDR2 SNEGSKA (reference sequence). The V end lost 3 bases, the J end lost 7 bases, and 10 bases lay between the germline ends. The CDR3 is made up of 11 amino acids.

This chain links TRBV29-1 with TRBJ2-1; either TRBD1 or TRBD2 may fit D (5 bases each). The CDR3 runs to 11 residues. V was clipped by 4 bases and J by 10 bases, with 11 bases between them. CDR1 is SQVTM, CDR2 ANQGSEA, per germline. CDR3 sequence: CSVGGSLEQFF. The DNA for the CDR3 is TGCAGCGTTGGGGGGTCACTCGAGCAGTTCTTC.

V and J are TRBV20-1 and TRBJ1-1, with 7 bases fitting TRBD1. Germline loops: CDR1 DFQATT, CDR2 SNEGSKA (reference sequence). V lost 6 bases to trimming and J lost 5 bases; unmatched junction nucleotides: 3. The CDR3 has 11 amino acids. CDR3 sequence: CSAHRGTEAFF. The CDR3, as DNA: TGCAGTGCCCACAGGGGTACTGAAGCTTTCTTT.

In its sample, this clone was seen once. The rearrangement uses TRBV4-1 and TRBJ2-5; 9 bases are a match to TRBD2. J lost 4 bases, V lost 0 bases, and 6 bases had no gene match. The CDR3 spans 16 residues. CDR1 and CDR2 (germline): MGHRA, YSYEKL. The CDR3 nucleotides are TGCGCCAGCAGCCAAGATGAGAGTAGCGGGAGAGAGACCCAGTACTTC. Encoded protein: CASSQDESSGRETQYF.

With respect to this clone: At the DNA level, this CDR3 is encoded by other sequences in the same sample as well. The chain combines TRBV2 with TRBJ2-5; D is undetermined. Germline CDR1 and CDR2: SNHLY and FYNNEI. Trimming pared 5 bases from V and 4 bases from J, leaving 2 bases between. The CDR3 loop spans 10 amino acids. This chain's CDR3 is CASSTETQYF. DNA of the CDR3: TGTGCCAGCAGTACAGAGACCCAGTACTTC.

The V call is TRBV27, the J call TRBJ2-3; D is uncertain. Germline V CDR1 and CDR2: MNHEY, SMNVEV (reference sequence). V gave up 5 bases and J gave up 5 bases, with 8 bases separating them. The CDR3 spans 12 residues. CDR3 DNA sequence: TGTGCCAGCAGTAAGTGGGGAGATACGCAGTATTTT. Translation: CASSKWGDTQYF.

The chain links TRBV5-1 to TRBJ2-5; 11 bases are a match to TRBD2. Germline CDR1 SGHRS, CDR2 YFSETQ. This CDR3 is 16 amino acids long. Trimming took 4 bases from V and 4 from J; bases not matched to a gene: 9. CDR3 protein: CASSALLAGVGETQYF. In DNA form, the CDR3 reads TGCGCCAGCAGCGCCCTACTAGCGGGAGTAGGAGAGACCCAGTACTTC.

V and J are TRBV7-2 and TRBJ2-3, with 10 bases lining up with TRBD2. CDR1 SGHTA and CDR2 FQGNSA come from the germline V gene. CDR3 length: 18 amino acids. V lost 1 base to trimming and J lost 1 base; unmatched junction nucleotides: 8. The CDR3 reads CASSLESSGRGGTDTQYF. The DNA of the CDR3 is TGTGCCAGCAGCTTAGAGTCTAGCGGGAGAGGGGGCACAGATACGCAGTATTTT.

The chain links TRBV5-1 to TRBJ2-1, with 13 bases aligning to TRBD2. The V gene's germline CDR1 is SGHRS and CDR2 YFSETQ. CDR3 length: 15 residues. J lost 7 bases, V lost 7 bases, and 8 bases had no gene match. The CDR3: CASSRGTSGANEQFF. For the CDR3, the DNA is TGCGCCAGCTCCCGGGGGACTAGCGGGGCGAATGAGCAGTTCTTC.

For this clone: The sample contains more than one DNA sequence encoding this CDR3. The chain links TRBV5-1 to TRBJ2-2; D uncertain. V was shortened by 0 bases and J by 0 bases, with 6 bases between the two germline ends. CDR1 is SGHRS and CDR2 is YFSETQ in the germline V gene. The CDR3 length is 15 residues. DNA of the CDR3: TGCGCCAGCAGCTTGGAGGGATCGAACACCGGGGAGCTGTTTTTT. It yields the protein CASSLEGSNTGELFF.

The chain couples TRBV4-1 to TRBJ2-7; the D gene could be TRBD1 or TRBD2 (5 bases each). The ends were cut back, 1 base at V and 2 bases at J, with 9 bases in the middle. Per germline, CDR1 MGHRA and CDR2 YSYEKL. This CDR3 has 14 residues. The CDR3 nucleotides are TGCGCCAGCAGCCAAGGGGACGGGACCTACGAGCAGTACTTC. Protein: CASSQGDGTYEQYF.

CDR3: CASSPTAAGGPKEQYF. In DNA form, the CDR3 reads TGTGCCAGCTCACCGACGGCAGCAGGGGGGCCTAAGGAGCAGTACTTC. The chain links TRBV18 to TRBJ2-7; possibly TRBD1 for D (7 bases). V lost 3 bases and J 7 bases, leaving 22 bases between the germline ends. Germline assignment: CDR1 KGHSH and CDR2 LQKENI. This CDR3 region has 16 residues.

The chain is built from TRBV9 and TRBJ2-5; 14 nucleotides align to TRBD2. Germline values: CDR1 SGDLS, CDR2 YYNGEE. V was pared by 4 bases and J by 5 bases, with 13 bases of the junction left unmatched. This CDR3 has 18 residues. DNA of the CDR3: TGTGCCAGCAGCCCTCGTCTAGGGACTAGCGGGAGCTTTGAGACCCAGTACTTC. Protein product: CASSPRLGTSGSFETQYF.

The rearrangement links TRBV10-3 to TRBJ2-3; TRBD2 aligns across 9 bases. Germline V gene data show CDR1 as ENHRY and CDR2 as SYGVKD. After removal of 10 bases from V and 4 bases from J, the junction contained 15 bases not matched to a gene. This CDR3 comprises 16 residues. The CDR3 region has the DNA TGTGCCACCGGAGGGGGGCGGGAGGGCCTCCCAGATACGCAGTATTTT. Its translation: CATGGGREGLPDTQYF.

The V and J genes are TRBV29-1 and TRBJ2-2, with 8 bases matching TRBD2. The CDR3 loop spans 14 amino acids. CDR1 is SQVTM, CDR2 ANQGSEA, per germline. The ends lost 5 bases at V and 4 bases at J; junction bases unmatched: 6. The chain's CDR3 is CSVRRGGSTGELFF. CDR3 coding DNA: TGCAGCGTTCGACGGGGGGGCAGCACCGGGGAGCTGTTTTTT.

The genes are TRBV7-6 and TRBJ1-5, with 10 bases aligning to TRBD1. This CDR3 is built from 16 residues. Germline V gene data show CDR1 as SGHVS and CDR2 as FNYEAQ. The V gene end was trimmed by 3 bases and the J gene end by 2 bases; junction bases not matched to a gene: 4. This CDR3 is CASSLTGGAGNQPQHF. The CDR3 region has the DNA TGTGCCAGCAGCTTGACAGGGGGCGCAGGCAATCAGCCCCAGCATTTT. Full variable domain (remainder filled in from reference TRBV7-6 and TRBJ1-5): GAGVSQSPRYKVTKRGQDVALRCDPISGHVSLYWYRQALGQGPEFLTYFNYEAQQDKSGLPNDRFSAERPEGSISTLTIQRTEQRDSAMYRCASSLTGGAGNQPQHFGDGTRLSIL.

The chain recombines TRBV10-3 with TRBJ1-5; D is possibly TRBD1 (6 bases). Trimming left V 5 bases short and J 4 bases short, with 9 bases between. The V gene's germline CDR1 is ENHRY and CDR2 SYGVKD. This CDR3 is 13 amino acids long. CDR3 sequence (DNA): TGTGCCATCAGTACAGGGTTAAATCAGCCCCAGCATTTT. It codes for CAISTGLNQPQHF.

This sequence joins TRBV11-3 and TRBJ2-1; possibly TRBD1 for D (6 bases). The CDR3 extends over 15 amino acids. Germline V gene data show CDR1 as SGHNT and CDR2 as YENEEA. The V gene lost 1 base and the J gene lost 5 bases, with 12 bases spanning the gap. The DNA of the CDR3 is TGTGCCAGCAGCTTAGGCCAGGGGAACAACAATGAGCAGTTCTTC. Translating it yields CASSLGQGNNNEQFF.

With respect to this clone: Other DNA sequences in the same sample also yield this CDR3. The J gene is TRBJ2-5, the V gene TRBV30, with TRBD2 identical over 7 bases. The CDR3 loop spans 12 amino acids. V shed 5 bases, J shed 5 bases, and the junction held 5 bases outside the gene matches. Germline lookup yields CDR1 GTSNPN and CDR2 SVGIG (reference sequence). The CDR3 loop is CAWSLGGETQYF. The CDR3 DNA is TGTGCCTGGTCCTTGGGGGGGGAGACCCAGTACTTC.